The 16 T cell receptor beta chains given below trace back to one sample, sequenced in a study of CD8+ T cells in alopecia areata. As to treatment: oral pan-JAK inhibitor, 5-10 mg twice daily. Reverse transcription of extracted RNA yielded cDNA, which provided the sequencing template. Only in-frame clones appear in the TCRdb table, and some are missing; sequencing was by immunoSEQ multiplex PCR. Of about 210,000 clones listed, 64% are singletons. The sequencing here drew on CD4+ T cells sorted from blood, taken at week 4, from a patient treated with tofacitinib. The receptors shown here come from a human donor with alopecia areata.

This clone was observed a few times. The gene calls are TRBV7-2 and TRBJ1-2; maybe TRBD1 (6 bases). This CDR3 is 16 amino acids long. The V and J ends lost 1 base and 6 bases respectively, with 18 bases between them. Germline-derived CDR1 and CDR2 are SGHTA and FQGNSA. CDR3 sequence (DNA): TGTGCCAGCAGCTTAGGCCCCATGGCAGGGGACGATGGCTACACCTTC. Its translation: CASSLGPMAGDDGYTF.

The chain links TRBV19 to TRBJ1-2, with TRBD1 matching 8 bases. The V segment lost 8 bases and the J segment 8 bases; nucleotides outside the gene matches: 10. Germline V CDR1 and CDR2: LNHDA, SQIVND (reference sequence). This CDR3 spans 13 amino acids. Written as DNA, the CDR3 is TGTGCCAGTGATGACAGGGGCACTTGGGGCTACACCTTC. Encoded protein: CASDDRGTWGYTF.

The chain employs TRBV5-4 and TRBJ2-5, with D perhaps TRBD1 or TRBD2 (7 bases each). Germline loops: CDR1 SGHNT, CDR2 YYREEE (reference sequence). CDR3 length equals 15 residues. The V end was cut by 1 base, the J end by 5 bases, with 15 bases between. In DNA, the CDR3 is TGTGCCAGCAGCTTGTGGACAGGTAGCGGGGAGACCCAGTACTTC. Amino acids: CASSLWTGSGETQYF.

This clone was seen a few times. DNA for the CDR3: TGTGCCAGCAGCCCTCGGACAGGGGAAGCTTTCTTT. Residues: CASSPRTGEAFF. The chain links TRBV14 to TRBJ1-1; 8 nucleotides match TRBD1. V was clipped by 4 bases and J by 8 bases; unmatched bases: 3. CDR3 length equals 12 residues. Per the germline V gene, CDR1 is SGHDN and CDR2 is FVKESK.

V and J are TRBV2 and TRBJ2-2; D assignment may be TRBD1 or TRBD2 (5 bases each). Trimming cost V 6 bases and J 0 bases, with 14 bases left between them. The V gene's germline CDR1 is SNHLY and CDR2 FYNNEI. This CDR3 region has 16 residues. CDR3 sequence reads: CASSLDSGANTGELFF. DNA for the CDR3: TGTGCCAGCAGCCTTGACAGCGGCGCGAACACCGGGGAGCTGTTTTTT. Full variable domain (rest looked up from reference TRBV2 and TRBJ2-2): EPEVTQTPSHQVTQMGQEVILRCVPISNHLYFYWYRQILGQKVEFLVSFYNNEISEKSEIFDDQFSVERPDGSNFTLKIRSTKLEDSAMYFCASSLDSGANTGELFFGEGSRLTVL.

The DNA of the CDR3 is TGTGCCAGCAGTATCCTGTGGCGGGGGCGATACTACGAGCAGTACTTC. Its translation: CASSILWRGRYYEQYF. The V call is TRBV2, the J call TRBJ2-7; perhaps TRBD2 as D (7 bases). CDR1 is SNHLY and CDR2 is FYNNEI in the germline V gene. CDR3 length equals 16 residues. The ends were cut back, 5 bases at V and 3 bases at J, with 20 bases in the middle.

J is TRBJ2-1 and V is TRBV5-6; 7 positions agree with TRBD1. CDR1 and CDR2 (germline): SGHDT, YYEEEE. The J segment lost 5 bases and the V segment lost 5 bases, leaving 13 bases of the junction unmatched. The CDR3 runs to 16 residues. As DNA, the CDR3 is TGTGCCAGCAGAGTCCTTGGGACAGCCCAGGACAATGAGCAGTTCTTC. Encoded protein: CASRVLGTAQDNEQFF. Supplemented by reference TRBV5-6 and TRBJ2-1, the full variable domain reads DAGVTQSPTHLIKTRGQQVTLRCSPKSGHDTVSWYQQALGQGPQFIFQYYEEEERQRGNFPDRFSGHQFPNYSSELNVNALLLGDSALYLCASRVLGTAQDNEQFFGPGTRLTVL.

The chain couples TRBV19 to TRBJ2-7; D gene ambiguous. In germline, CDR1 is LNHDA, CDR2 SQIVND (reference sequence). This CDR3 region has 14 residues. V was shortened by 3 bases and J by 2 bases, with 11 bases between the two germline ends. The chain's CDR3 is CASSMARGPYEQYF. CDR3 in DNA: TGTGCCAGTAGTATGGCTAGAGGTCCCTACGAGCAGTACTTC.

V usage is TRBV30 and J usage is TRBJ1-2; D is ambiguous. Germline values: CDR1 GTSNPN, CDR2 SVGIG (reference sequence). Trimming left V 2 bases short and J 1 base short, with 2 bases between. The CDR3 has 11 amino acids. In DNA, the CDR3 is TGTGCCTGGAGTTATAACTATGGCTACACCTTC. Protein product: CAWSYNYGYTF.

The chain is built from TRBV7-2 and TRBJ1-2, with D maybe TRBD1 (5 bases). Trimming took off 5 bases at V and 0 bases at J, with 13 bases between the two ends. Germline V gene data show CDR1 as SGHTA and CDR2 as FQGNSA. The CDR3 totals 15 residues. CDR3 in amino acids: CASSKPGATNYGYTF. DNA for the CDR3: TGTGCCAGCAGCAAACCCGGGGCCACTAACTATGGCTACACCTTC.

V is TRBV29-1 and J is TRBJ2-6; D remains ambiguous. Trimming stripped 1 base from V and 2 bases from J, with 6 bases between. The length of the CDR3 is 14 residues. In germline, CDR1 is SQVTM, CDR2 ANQGSEA. CDR3: CSVEGGTGANVLTF. The CDR3 DNA is TGCAGCGTTGAAGGCGGTACTGGGGCCAACGTCCTGACTTTC.

This rearrangement joins TRBV9 to TRBJ2-4; D remains ambiguous. The CDR3 is 15 amino acids. Germline V gives CDR1 SGDLS, CDR2 YYNGEE. V was trimmed by 0 bases and J by 7 bases, leaving 14 bases between them. CDR3 residues: CASSVDAGLGNIQYF. CDR3 in DNA: TGTGCCAGCAGCGTAGACGCCGGGCTGGGGAACATTCAGTACTTC.

The chain couples TRBV7-6 to TRBJ2-5; D is unclear. The CDR3 contains 11 residues. Germline V gene lookup returns CDR1 SGHVS and CDR2 FNYEAQ. V lost 5 bases and J 13 bases, leaving 14 bases between the germline ends. CDR3 residues: CASSKTGPSYF. The CDR3 bases are TGTGCCAGCAGCAAAACCGGGCCCTCGTACTTC.

This clone came up a few times. This chain links TRBV30 with TRBJ1-3, with D unresolved. Germline V lookup: CDR1 GTSNPN, CDR2 SVGIG (reference sequence). The CDR3 is 14 residues long. V lost 2 bases to trimming and J lost 6 bases, with 14 bases between them. DNA of the CDR3: TGTGCCTGGAGTCGTACCACGGAGACAAACACCATATATTTT. Residues: CAWSRTTETNTIYF.

The chain couples TRBV7-6 to TRBJ2-7; no reliable D call. The V and J ends lost 4 bases and 2 bases respectively, with 18 bases between them. This CDR3 has 16 residues. The germline V gene encodes CDR1 SGHVS and CDR2 FNYEAQ. The CDR3 nucleotides are TGTGCCAGCAGCTCACGCCCCTCCGGGTCAACCTACGAGCAGTACTTC. Translation gives CASSSRPSGSTYEQYF.

The chain joins TRBV28 to TRBJ2-1; 7 nucleotides match TRBD2. The germline gives CDR1 MDHEN, CDR2 SYDVKM. V lost 6 bases to trimming and J lost 14 bases; unmatched junction nucleotides: 7. The CDR3 has 11 residues. The CDR3 here is CASSSWGREFF. The CDR3 nucleotides are TGTGCCAGCAGCTCCTGGGGGAGGGAGTTCTTC.